This T cell receptor (beta chain) appears in the sequencing data of a study of T-cell reconstitution after alpha-beta-depleted transplantation in children. There are a few counts of this clonotype. Its antigen is still unknown. Study findings and constraints: From surviving recipient T cells and thymic progenitors came the high day-60 TCRbeta diversity observed in some patients. Alpha-beta T cells about two months after transplant reportedly derived from several hundred expanded graft clones.

The ends were cut back, 5 bases at V and 1 base at J, with 9 bases in the middle. In germline, CDR1 is SGHAT, CDR2 FQNNGV. The CDR3 loop spans 13 amino acids. A TCRbeta library incorporating unique molecular identifiers was prepared. MiXCR was run by TCRdb on the PCR reads, yielding one entry per CDR3 protein. The sample includes 130,000 to 150,000 distinct CDR3 sequences, 8.8% of them seen just once. The material was PBMCs, mostly from graft donor cells, obtained 180 days after TCRalphabeta/CD19-depleted stem cell transplant. The sequence was collected from a female patient aged 2-15 years who had a stem cell transplant for congenital amegakaryocytic thrombocytopenia, so the T cells may come from the graft donor. The V and J genes are TRBV11-2 and TRBJ2-7, with unresolved D. The CDR3 DNA reads as TGTGCCAGCAGCCATACGACTTCCTACGAGCAGTACTTC. This translates into CASSHTTSYEQYF.